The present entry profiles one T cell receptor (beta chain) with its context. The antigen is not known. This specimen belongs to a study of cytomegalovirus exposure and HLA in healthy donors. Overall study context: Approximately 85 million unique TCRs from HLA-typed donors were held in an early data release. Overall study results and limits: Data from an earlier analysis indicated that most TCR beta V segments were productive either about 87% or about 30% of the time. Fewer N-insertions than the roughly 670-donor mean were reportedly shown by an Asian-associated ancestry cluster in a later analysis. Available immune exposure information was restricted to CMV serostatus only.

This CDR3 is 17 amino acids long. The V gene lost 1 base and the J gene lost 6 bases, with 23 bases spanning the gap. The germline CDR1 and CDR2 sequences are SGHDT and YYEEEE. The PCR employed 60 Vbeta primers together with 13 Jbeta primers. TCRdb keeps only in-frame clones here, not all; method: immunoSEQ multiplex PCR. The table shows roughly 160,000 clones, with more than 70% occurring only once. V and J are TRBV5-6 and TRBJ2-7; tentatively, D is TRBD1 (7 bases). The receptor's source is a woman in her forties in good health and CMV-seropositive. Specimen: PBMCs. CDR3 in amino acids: CASSLPRNRGLLGEQYF. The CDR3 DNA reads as TGTGCCAGCAGCTTGCCCCGGAACAGGGGACTCCTTGGCGAGCAGTACTTC.